Shown below are 23 T cell receptor beta chains from a single sample sequenced in a study of T cells after yellow fever vaccination. TCRdb fed the 5' RACE reads into MiXCR, producing one record per CDR3 protein. The sample holds fewer than 400,000 distinct CDR3 sequences; roughly 10% are singletons and the top ten take 3% to 3.5%. The starting material was CD4+ T cells sorted from PBMCs, obtained 45 days after the yellow fever booster vaccination. These receptors all stem from a man between 18 and 35 years old who received the YFV17D yellow fever vaccine.

This clonotype showed up just a few times. This chain joins TRBV20-1 and TRBJ1-2; unclear D gene. V lost 5 bases and J lost 2, with 9 bases in between. Germline values: CDR1 DFQATT, CDR2 SNEGSKA (reference sequence). The CDR3 runs to 12 residues. In nucleotides, the CDR3 is TGCAGTGCTCTTACAGTCAACTATGGCTACACCTTC. Translation gives CSALTVNYGYTF.

This clonotype was detected a few times. This chain connects TRBV6-2 or TRBV6-3 to TRBJ2-3, with D perhaps matching TRBD1 or TRBD2 (5 bases each). Per germline, CDR1 MNHEY and CDR2 SVGEGT. V was shortened by 4 bases and J by 0 bases, with 8 bases between the two germline ends. The CDR3 consists of 14 residues. CDR3 nucleotide sequence: TGTGCCAGCAGTTTCCGGGACAGCACAGATACGCAGTATTTT. It encodes CASSFRDSTDTQYF.

A few counts support this clonotype. V and J are TRBV29-1 and TRBJ2-7; maybe TRBD1 (5 bases). In germline, CDR1 is SQVTM, CDR2 ANQGSEA. V was pared by 7 bases and J by 5 bases, with 18 bases between. This CDR3 comprises 13 residues. CDR3 bases: TGCAGCGCTTCAAAACCAGGGTCCCACGAGCAGTACTTC. This gives the protein CSASKPGSHEQYF.

The CDR3 DNA sequence: TGTGCCAGCAGTGCGAGAGGGGTCGAAAAACTGTTTTTT. Amino acid sequence: CASSARGVEKLFF. The chain combines TRBV2 with TRBJ1-4, with a possible D match to TRBD1 (5 bases). Trimming stripped 4 bases from V and 8 bases from J, with 11 bases between. Germline V lookup: CDR1 SNHLY, CDR2 FYNNEI. The CDR3 runs 13 residues.

This clonotype was seen only a few times. The chain links TRBV29-1 to TRBJ2-3; 7 bases match TRBD1. The CDR3 loop spans 13 amino acids. The V and J ends lost 7 bases and 4 bases, in that order; junction bases with no gene match: 8. The germline V gene encodes CDR1 SQVTM and CDR2 ANQGSEA. Here the CDR3 DNA reads TGCAGCGGTGAGGGGGCGCCTTCAGATACGCAGTATTTT. The encoded protein is CSGEGAPSDTQYF.

This clonotype was observed a handful of times. The chain joins TRBV5-4 to TRBJ2-7; 7 bases match TRBD2. Looked up from germline, CDR1 is SGHNT and CDR2 is YYREEE (reference sequence). The CDR3 covers 14 residues. V shed 2 bases, J shed 3 bases, and the junction held 5 bases outside the gene matches. The CDR3 DNA is TGTGCCAGCAGCTTCGGCGGGGGTGGCTACGAGCAGTACTTC. Its translation: CASSFGGGGYEQYF.

This clonotype has more than one count but fewer than ten. The gene calls are TRBV15 and TRBJ2-7; 9 bases are a match to TRBD1. The CDR3 length is 15 residues. V gave up 4 bases and J gave up 5 bases; unmatched junction bases: 9. Germline CDR1 reads LNHNV; CDR2 reads YYDKDF (reference sequence). CDR3: CATSIEQGALDEQYV. CDR3 bases: TGTGCCACCAGCATTGAACAGGGGGCTCTTGACGAGCAGTACGTC.

The chain carries TRBV27 and TRBJ1-1, with a possible D match to TRBD1 (5 bases). Germline-derived CDR1 and CDR2 are MNHEY and SMNVEV (reference sequence). The CDR3 contains 18 residues. V lost 1 base and J 0 bases, leaving 18 bases between the germline ends. CDR3 in DNA: TGTGCCAGCAGTTTATTTGGTCATGCGGGGCGACTGAACACTGAAGCTTTCTTT. Translated: CASSLFGHAGRLNTEAFF.

The gene calls are TRBV6-5 and TRBJ2-3, with TRBD2 matching over 9 bases. This CDR3 has 15 amino acids. Germline V gene sequence: CDR1 MNHEY, CDR2 SVGAGI. V trimming: 0 bases; J trimming: 4 bases; junction bases outside the gene matches: 2. This CDR3 reads CASSYSRGGPDTQYF. Written as DNA, the CDR3 is TGTGCCAGCAGTTACTCGCGGGGGGGACCAGATACGCAGTATTTT.

This clonotype has just a few counts. The rearrangement joins TRBV5-1 to TRBJ2-5, with 9 positions matching TRBD2. Losses at the gene ends were 7 bases for V and 3 bases for J; bases not matched to a gene: 10. This CDR3 has 15 residues. Germline CDR1 is SGHRS and CDR2 is YFSETQ. DNA for the CDR3: TGCGCCAGCCACCGCGAGCGGGGGGCAGAAGAGACCCAGTACTTC. It specifies CASHRERGAEETQYF.

At least ten counts were recorded for this clonotype. This chain uses TRBV7-9 with TRBJ1-1, with D possibly TRBD1 on 5 matching bases. With 5 bases removed from V and 1 base from J, the gap between germline ends came to 8 bases. The CDR3 contains 13 residues. The germline V gene encodes CDR1 SEHNR and CDR2 FQNEAQ (reference sequence). The CDR3 reads CASSKQENTEAFF. The CDR3 region has the DNA TGTGCCAGCAGCAAACAGGAGAACACTGAAGCTTTCTTT.

This clonotype was observed a few times. This chain links TRBV6-2 or TRBV6-3 with TRBJ1-5, with D possibly TRBD1 on 5 matching bases. The CDR3 runs to 17 residues. Trimming left V 6 bases short and J 1 base short, with 19 bases between. Germline CDR1 is MNHEY and CDR2 is SVGEGT. CDR3 nucleotide sequence: TGTGCCAGCAGCTATATTTATGAGGGGTACAGCAATCAGCCCCAGCATTTT. Its translation: CASSYIYEGYSNQPQHF.

The V gene is TRBV30, the J gene TRBJ1-6; D is uncertain. The CDR3 runs to 15 residues. V was clipped by 0 bases and J by 8 bases, with 14 bases between them. Germline assignment: CDR1 GTSNPN and CDR2 SVGIG (reference sequence). The CDR3 loop is CAWSVIRRSDSPLHF. The CDR3 bases are TGTGCCTGGAGTGTTATCCGACGGTCTGATTCACCCCTCCACTTT.

The chain couples TRBV24-1 to TRBJ2-2; tentative D call: TRBD1 (6 bases). Germline lookup yields CDR1 KGHDR and CDR2 SFDVKD. V shed 4 bases and J shed 6 bases, with 8 bases lying between them. CDR3 length equals 13 residues. The CDR3 is CATSDRTAGELFF. In DNA form, the CDR3 reads TGTGCCACCAGTGACAGGACAGCCGGGGAGCTGTTTTTT.

In its sample, this clonotype was seen a few times. The gene calls are TRBV7-2 and TRBJ1-2; 7 bases agree with TRBD1. The germline CDR1 and CDR2 sequences are SGHTA and FQGNSA. Trimming took 5 bases from V and 7 from J; bases not matched to a gene: 7. CDR3 length equals 13 residues. The CDR3 nucleotides read TGTGCCAGCAGCAACGACAGGGTTCGTGGCTACACCTTC. Encoded protein: CASSNDRVRGYTF.

The chain couples TRBV18 to TRBJ2-4, with TRBD1 matching over 7 bases. Germline V lookup: CDR1 KGHSH, CDR2 LQKENI. With V trimmed by 3 bases and J by 0 bases, 11 bases remained unmatched. The CDR3 spans 18 residues. CDR3 DNA: TGTGCCAGCTCACCGACAGGGTTGTCCGCCGGAGCCAAAAACATTCAGTACTTC. It codes for CASSPTGLSAGAKNIQYF.

This clonotype was picked up a small number of times. The chain is built from TRBV25-1 and TRBJ1-5; D unresolved. Trimming pared 2 bases from V and 5 bases from J, leaving 10 bases between. The CDR3 has 14 amino acids. Germline lookup yields CDR1 MGHDK and CDR2 SYGVNS. The CDR3: CASSEAVSYQPQHF. Here the CDR3 DNA reads TGTGCCAGCAGTGAAGCGGTCAGTTATCAGCCCCAGCATTTT.

This clonotype was detected only a few times. V gene TRBV7-9 combines with J gene TRBJ1-3, with 8 bases lining up with TRBD1. Losses at the gene ends were 8 bases for V and 0 bases for J; bases not matched to a gene: 12. CDR3 length: 17 amino acids. The germline V gene has CDR1 SEHNR and CDR2 FQNEAQ (reference sequence). CDR3 sequence reads: CASDDLPGQVSGNTIYF. As DNA, the CDR3 is TGTGCCAGCGACGATCTACCGGGACAGGTCTCTGGAAACACCATATATTTT.

This clonotype was recorded a few times. The genes are TRBV11-3 and TRBJ2-7, with 9 bases aligning to TRBD1. J lost 5 bases, V lost 4 bases, and 9 bases had no gene match. The CDR3 runs 15 residues. The germline CDR1 and CDR2 sequences are SGHNT and YENEEA. CDR3 region: CASSSGQGTANEQYF. The CDR3 DNA sequence: TGTGCCAGCAGCTCTGGACAGGGGACGGCCAACGAGCAGTACTTC.

The chain is built from TRBV7-2 and TRBJ1-1; 7 bases map to TRBD1. Trimming at V came to 4 bases and at J to 2 bases, leaving 7 bases not matched to a gene. The length of the CDR3 is 15 residues. CDR1 and CDR2 from the germline V gene are SGHTA and FQGNSA. The CDR3 sequence is CASSYMDRLNTEAFF. CDR3 nucleotides: TGTGCCAGCAGCTATATGGACAGGTTAAACACTGAAGCTTTCTTT.

In its sample, this clonotype was seen a few times. The chain has TRBV3-1 and TRBJ2-7; D not resolved. The ends were cut back, 1 base at V and 4 bases at J, with 11 bases in the middle. This CDR3 region has 14 residues. Looked up from germline, CDR1 is LGHDT and CDR2 is YNNKEL (reference sequence). The CDR3 nucleotides are TGTGCCAGCAGCCAAGGAAGCAGGAGTTACGAGCAGTACTTC. Its protein product is CASSQGSRSYEQYF.

This clonotype was observed a handful of times. CDR3 nucleotide sequence: TGTGCCAGCTCACCACCCGAGGGTAGCGGGGGAAACTACAATGAGCAGTTCTTC. This sequence encodes CASSPPEGSGGNYNEQFF. This chain uses TRBV18 with TRBJ2-1; 9 nucleotides line up with TRBD2. This CDR3 comprises 18 residues. CDR1 and CDR2 (germline): KGHSH, LQKENI. Trimming removed 0 bases from V and 3 bases from J; junction bases left unmatched: 9.

V and J are TRBV6-6 and TRBJ1-2; no clear D gene. CDR1 is MNHNY and CDR2 is SVGAGI in the germline V gene (reference sequence). The CDR3 spans 12 residues. The V end was cut by 2 bases, the J end by 4 bases, with 5 bases between. CDR3 bases: TGTGCCAGCAGTTACACAGCCTATGGCTACACCTTC. Its translation is CASSYTAYGYTF.